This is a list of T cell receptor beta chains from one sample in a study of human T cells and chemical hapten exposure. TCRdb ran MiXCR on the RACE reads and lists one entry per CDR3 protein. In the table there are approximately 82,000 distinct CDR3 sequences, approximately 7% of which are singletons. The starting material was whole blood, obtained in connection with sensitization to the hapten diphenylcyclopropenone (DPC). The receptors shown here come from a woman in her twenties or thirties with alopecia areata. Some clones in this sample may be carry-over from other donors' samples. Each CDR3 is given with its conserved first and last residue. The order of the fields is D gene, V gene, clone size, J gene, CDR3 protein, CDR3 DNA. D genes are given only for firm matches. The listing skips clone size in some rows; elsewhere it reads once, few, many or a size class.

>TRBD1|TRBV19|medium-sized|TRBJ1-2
CASSIDGTVNHYGYTF
TGTGCCAGTAGTATAGACGGGACAGTGAATCACTATGGCTACACCTTC
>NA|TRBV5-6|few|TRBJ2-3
CASSLTPLRGGHTDTQYF
TGTGCCAGCAGCTTGACCCCTCTACGCGGGGGCCACACAGATACGCAGTATTTT
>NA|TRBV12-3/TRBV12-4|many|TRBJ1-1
CATRATDMNTEAFF
TGTGCCACACGCGCGACAGACATGAACACTGAAGCTTTCTTT
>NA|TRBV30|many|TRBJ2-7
CAWSLNYEQYF
TGTGCCTGGAGTCTTAACTACGAGCAGTACTTC
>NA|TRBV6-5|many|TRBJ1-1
CASSYRQGNTEAFF
TGTGCCAGCAGTTACCGGCAGGGGAACACTGAAGCTTTCTTT
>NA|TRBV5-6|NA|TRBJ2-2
CASSFNTPGELFF
TGTGCCAGCAGCTTTAATACCCCCGGGGAGCTGTTTTTT
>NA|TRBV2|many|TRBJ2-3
CASAVRGERTDTQYF
TGTGCCAGCGCGGTTCGGGGAGAGAGAACAGATACGCAGTATTTT
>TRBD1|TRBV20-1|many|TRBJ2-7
CSARDRFSYYEQYF
TGCAGTGCTCGGGACAGGTTCAGCTACTACGAGCAGTACTTC
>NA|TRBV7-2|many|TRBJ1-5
CASSLVGSQSNQPQHF
TGTGCCAGCAGCTTAGTCGGTTCCCAGAGCAATCAGCCCCAGCATTTT
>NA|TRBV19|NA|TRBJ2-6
CASSILTSGANVLTF
TGTGCCAGTAGTATCCTTACCTCTGGGGCCAACGTCCTGACTTTC
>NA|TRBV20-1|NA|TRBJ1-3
CSARHGSGNTIYF
TGCAGTGCCCGGCACGGATCTGGAAACACCATATATTTT
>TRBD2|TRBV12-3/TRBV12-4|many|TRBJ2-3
CASSFVAGAFTDTQYF
TGTGCCAGCAGTTTCGTAGCGGGGGCCTTCACAGATACGCAGTATTTT
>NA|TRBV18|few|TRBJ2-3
CASSPPTLSTDTQYF
TGTGCCAGCTCACCACCGACACTTAGCACAGATACGCAGTATTTT
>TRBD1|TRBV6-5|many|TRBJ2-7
CANLLLRDRPYEQYF
TGTGCCAACCTTCTCCTCCGGGACAGGCCCTACGAGCAGTACTTC
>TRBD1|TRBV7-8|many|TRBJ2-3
CASSVNRGRDTQYF
TGTGCCAGCAGCGTGAACAGGGGGAGAGATACGCAGTATTTT
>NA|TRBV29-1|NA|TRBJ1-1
CSVEVEIRKAFF
TGCAGCGTTGAAGTTGAAATTCGGAAAGCTTTCTTT
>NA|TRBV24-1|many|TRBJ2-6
CATWVSGANVLTF
TGTGCCACCTGGGTCTCCGGGGCCAACGTCCTGACTTTC
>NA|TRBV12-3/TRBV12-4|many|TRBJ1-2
CASTRTAPNYGYTF
TGTGCCAGCACCCGGACTGCACCAAACTATGGCTACACCTTC
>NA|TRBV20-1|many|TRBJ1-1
CSAQRAGIEAFF
TGCAGTGCTCAACGGGCAGGGATTGAAGCTTTCTTT